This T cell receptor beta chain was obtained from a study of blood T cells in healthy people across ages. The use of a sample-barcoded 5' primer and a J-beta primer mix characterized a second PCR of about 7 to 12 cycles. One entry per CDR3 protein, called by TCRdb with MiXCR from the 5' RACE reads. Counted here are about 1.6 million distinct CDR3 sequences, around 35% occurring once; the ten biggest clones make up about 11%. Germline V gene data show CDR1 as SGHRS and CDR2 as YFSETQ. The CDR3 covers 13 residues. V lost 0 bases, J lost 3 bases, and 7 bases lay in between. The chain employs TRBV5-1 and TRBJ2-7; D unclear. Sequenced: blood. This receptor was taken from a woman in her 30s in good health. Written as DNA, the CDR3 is TGCGCCAGCAGCTTGGAATTAAACTACGAGCAGTACTTC. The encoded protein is CASSLELNYEQYF.